This TCR beta chain derives from a study of T cells after yellow fever vaccination. General study points: Booster sampling recovered most clones from primary vaccination (around 97% CD4, roughly 86% CD8).

The CDR3 has 17 amino acids. Losses at the gene ends were 2 bases for V and 2 bases for J; bases not matched to a gene: 10. CDR1 is MGHRA, CDR2 YSYEKL, per germline. TCRdb recomputed calls from the 5' RACE reads with MiXCR, one row per CDR3 protein. The sample lists some 390,000 distinct CDR3 sequences; over 15% were seen once. This clonotype has only a few counts. The antigen is unknown. This specimen consisted of PBMCs, obtained before the yellow fever booster vaccination. This chain links TRBV4-1 with TRBJ2-5; 8 bases are a match to TRBD2. The clonotype originates from a man in his late teens or twenties who received the YFV17D yellow fever vaccine. The CDR3 DNA reads TGCGCCAGCAGCCAACCAGCCGTAGCGGGGAGACAAGAGACCCAGTACTTC. Translating gives CASSQPAVAGRQETQYF.